The 24 T cell receptor beta chains presented below share a single source sample, sequenced in a study of T cell responses to AZD1222 COVID-19 vaccine. Assay used: immunoSEQ multiplex PCR; TCRdb lists only in-frame clones, some missing. The sample shows around 110,000 clones, 75% to 90% of them seen only once. This material consisted of peripheral blood, taken on day 0 of MenACWY control vaccination. These receptors came from an adult in good health.

The chain uses TRBV5-6 and TRBJ1-5; D might be TRBD1 (5 bases). There are 16 residues in the CDR3. Trimming took 4 bases from V and 3 from J, leaving 17 bases between them. The germline CDR1 and CDR2 sequences are SGHDT and YYEEEE. The CDR3 DNA sequence: TGTGCCAGCAGCAACTTCCCACCGGGGCTCAATCAGCCCCAGCATTTT. It specifies CASSNFPPGLNQPQHF.

The chain is built from TRBV23-1 and TRBJ2-7; tentative D call: TRBD1 (5 bases). TRBV23-1 is an ORF for which the function is uncertain. This CDR3 comprises 18 residues. V gave up 3 bases and J gave up 0 bases, with 21 bases separating them. CDR3 coding DNA: TGCGCCAGCAGTCACTACGTACGCCGATCGACAGTCTCCTACGAGCAGTACTTC. Amino acid sequence: CASSHYVRRSTVSYEQYF.

A single count supports this clone. V and J are TRBV27 and TRBJ2-5; the D call may be TRBD1 or TRBD2 (6 bases each). Germline CDR1 is MNHEY and CDR2 is SMNVEV (reference sequence). The CDR3 totals 15 residues. Trimming removed 4 bases at V and 5 bases at J, with 17 bases between. CDR3 bases: TGTGCCAGCAGTTCGGGGGCCCGAAGGAGGGAGACCCAGTACTTC. This encodes CASSSGARRRETQYF.

The chain couples TRBV4-1 to TRBJ1-1; tentatively, D is TRBD1 (6 bases). CDR1 MGHRA and CDR2 YSYEKL come from the germline V gene. Deletions cut 2 bases from V and 0 bases from J, with 13 bases between. The CDR3 loop spans 16 amino acids. CDR3 nucleotide sequence: TGCGCCAGCAGCCAACTAGGACAGCCCATGAACACTGAAGCTTTCTTT. Translating gives CASSQLGQPMNTEAFF.

This clone was recorded once. Other DNA sequences in this sample translate to the same CDR3. The V and J genes are TRBV19 and TRBJ1-3, with D unclear. Germline assignment: CDR1 LNHDA and CDR2 SQIVND (reference sequence). V was pared by 7 bases and J by 0 bases, with 7 bases between. The CDR3 contains 13 residues. The CDR3 DNA follows: TGTGCCAGTATAGGTGACTCTGGAAACACCATATATTTT. Translation gives CASIGDSGNTIYF.

The chain is built from TRBV3-1 (or the pseudogene TRBV3-2) and TRBJ2-2; weak D call: TRBD1 (5 bases). The germline V gene has CDR1 LGHDT and CDR2 YNNKEL (reference sequence). V was clipped by 4 bases and J by 6 bases, with 12 bases between them. CDR3 size: 14 residues. The CDR3 nucleotides read TGTGCCAGCAGCCTAAGACAGTCCGCCGGGGAGCTGTTTTTT. The encoded protein is CASSLRQSAGELFF.

This clone was seen a handful of times. The chain couples TRBV27 to TRBJ2-1; D possibly corresponds to TRBD1 (6 bases). This CDR3 is 12 amino acids long. Trimming cost V 6 bases and J 4 bases, with 7 bases left between them. Germline CDR1 is MNHEY and CDR2 is SMNVEV (reference sequence). This chain's CDR3 is CASRTGYNEQFF. The CDR3 DNA reads TGTGCCAGCAGGACAGGATACAATGAGCAGTTCTTC.

The chain recombines TRBV9 with TRBJ2-6; 8 bases align to TRBD1. The V gene end was trimmed by 5 bases and the J gene end by 0 bases; junction bases not matched to a gene: 16. The CDR3 runs 20 residues. In germline, CDR1 is SGDLS, CDR2 YYNGEE. For the CDR3, the DNA is TGTGCCAGCAGGCGCTGGGAGTTTGGGACAGGCCCCTCTGGGGCCAACGTCCTGACTTTC. It yields the protein CASRRWEFGTGPSGANVLTF.

The chain employs TRBV19 and TRBJ2-3; D may be TRBD2 (5 bases). The CDR3 has 14 residues. Between the trimmed V and J ends, which lost 3 bases and 6 bases, there was a span of 13 bases. The germline V gene has CDR1 LNHDA and CDR2 SQIVND (reference sequence). Written as DNA, the CDR3 is TGTGCCAGTAGTATCCAGGAGGCAGCGGATACGCAGTATTTT. Protein: CASSIQEAADTQYF. Full variable domain (missing parts from reference TRBV19 and TRBJ2-3): DGGITQSPKYLFRKEGQNVTLSCEQNLNHDAMYWYRQDPGQGLRLIYYSQIVNDFQKGDIAEGYSVSREKKESFPLTVTSAQKNPTAFYLCASSIQEAADTQYFGPGTRLTVL.

This chain joins TRBV5-1 and TRBJ2-1, with D perhaps TRBD1 (6 bases). V shed 1 base and J shed 4 bases, with 12 bases lying between them. Germline V gene sequence: CDR1 SGHRS, CDR2 YFSETQ. CDR3 length: 15 residues. The CDR3 DNA sequence: TGCGCCAGCAGCTTGAACACAGGGAATTACAATGAGCAGTTCTTC. Translated: CASSLNTGNYNEQFF.

V and J are TRBV7-6 and TRBJ1-6; 8 bases fit TRBD1. CDR1 and CDR2 (germline): SGHVS, FNYEAQ. The CDR3 length is 13 residues. With V trimmed by 10 bases and J by 8 bases, 7 bases remained unmatched. CDR3 nucleotide sequence: TGTGCCACCAGGGGACAGGAATATTCACCCCTCCACTTT. It codes for CATRGQEYSPLHF. Drawing the rest from reference TRBV7-6 and TRBJ1-6, the complete variable domain is GAGVSQSPRYKVTKRGQDVALRCDPISGHVSLYWYRQALGQGPEFLTYFNYEAQQDKSGLPNDRFSAERPEGSISTLTIQRTEQRDSAMYRCATRGQEYSPLHFGNGTRLTVT.

J is TRBJ2-3 and V is TRBV7-2; D gene unclear. The CDR3 is 12 residues long. Germline V gene data show CDR1 as SGHTA and CDR2 as FQGNSA. With 4 bases removed from V and 2 bases from J, the gap between germline ends came to 4 bases. CDR3 sequence reads: CASSSYTDTQYF. The CDR3 DNA is TGTGCCAGCAGCTCCTACACAGATACGCAGTATTTT. The whole variable domain, filled in from reference TRBV7-2 and TRBJ2-3, reads GAGVSQSPSNKVTEKGKDVELRCDPISGHTALYWYRQSLGQGLEFLIYFQGNSAPDKSGLPSDRFSAERTGGSVSTLTIQRTQQEDSAVYLCASSSYTDTQYFGPGTRLTVL.

This clone was detected only once. The chain links TRBV12-3 or TRBV12-4 to TRBJ1-6; TRBD1 is a possible D gene (5 bases). The CDR3 length is 12 residues. Trimming removed 4 bases from V and 13 bases from J, with 11 bases in between. The CDR3 loop reads CASSYGGGPLHF. CDR3 sequence (DNA): TGTGCCAGCAGTTACGGGGGGGGTCCCCTCCACTTT.

This chain links TRBV5-4 with TRBJ2-6; D is uncertain. This CDR3 has 14 residues. V lost 5 bases and J 2 bases, leaving 8 bases between the germline ends. Per the germline V gene, CDR1 is SGHNT and CDR2 is YYREEE (reference sequence). The CDR3 DNA reads as TGTGCCAGCAGTGTAGGGCCTGGGGCCAACGTCCTGACTTTC. Its translation: CASSVGPGANVLTF. Filled out from reference TRBV5-4 and TRBJ2-6, the complete variable domain reads ETGVTQSPTHLIKTRGQQVTLRCSSQSGHNTVSWYQQALGQGPQFIFQYYREEENGRGNFPPRFSGLQFPNYSSELNVNALELDDSALYLCASSVGPGANVLTFGAGSRLTVL.

This rearrangement joins TRBV5-6 to TRBJ2-7, with D perhaps matching TRBD2 (5 bases). Looked up from germline, CDR1 is SGHDT and CDR2 is YYEEEE. The CDR3 has 12 amino acids. Trimming left V 1 base short and J 6 bases short, with 8 bases between. CDR3 amino acids: CASSLYGSEQYF. In nucleotides, the CDR3 is TGTGCCAGCAGCTTGTATGGGAGCGAGCAGTACTTC.

The count of this clone is one. The chain links TRBV19 to TRBJ2-3; perhaps D is TRBD1 or TRBD2 (5 bases each). Per the germline V gene, CDR1 is LNHDA and CDR2 is SQIVND (reference sequence). This CDR3 spans 16 amino acids. Trimming removed 7 bases at V and 1 base at J, with 18 bases between. CDR3 amino acids: CASTPGGGSGTDTQYF. In nucleotides, the CDR3 is TGTGCCAGTACCCCAGGTGGGGGTTCGGGCACAGATACGCAGTATTTT.

The genes are TRBV18 and TRBJ2-7; 7 bases map to TRBD1. CDR3 size: 16 residues. J lost 7 bases, V lost 3 bases, and 15 bases had no gene match. Germline-derived CDR1 and CDR2 are KGHSH and LQKENI. In nucleotides, the CDR3 is TGTGCCAGCTCACCCTTCGCCGGACAGGAACGAGGAGAGCAGTACTTC. The encoded protein is CASSPFAGQERGEQYF.

V and J are TRBV19 and TRBJ2-1; 11 nucleotides align to TRBD2. The germline V gene encodes CDR1 LNHDA and CDR2 SQIVND (reference sequence). Losses at the gene ends were 7 bases for V and 9 bases for J; bases not matched to a gene: 11. The CDR3 spans 15 residues. CDR3 DNA: TGTGCCAGTAACCCTGGGACTAGCGGAATGGGTGAGCAGTTCTTC. Translating gives CASNPGTSGMGEQFF.

The genes are TRBV28 and TRBJ2-1, with no clear D. CDR3 length equals 12 residues. Looked up from germline, CDR1 is MDHEN and CDR2 is SYDVKM. The V end lost 4 bases, the J end lost 9 bases, and 10 bases lay between the germline ends. CDR3 nucleotides: TGTGCCAGCAGTTGGGTGTTGAGTGAGCAGTTCTTC. This codes for CASSWVLSEQFF.

The J gene is TRBJ2-3, the V gene TRBV2; 11 positions match TRBD2. Germline-derived CDR1 and CDR2 are SNHLY and FYNNEI. Germline trimming cut 4 bases from V and 15 bases from J; bases unmatched to any gene: 6. This CDR3 has 12 amino acids. The CDR3 protein is CASSASLAGGYF. In DNA form, the CDR3 reads TGTGCCAGCAGTGCGAGTCTAGCGGGGGGATATTTT.

The chain links TRBV5-1 to TRBJ1-2; D gene ambiguous. Looked up from germline, CDR1 is SGHRS and CDR2 is YFSETQ. This CDR3 has 15 residues. V was shortened by 7 bases and J by 0 bases, with 16 bases between the two germline ends. CDR3 nucleotide sequence: TGCGCCAGCCCACCAGAGACGGTAGCTAACTATGGCTACACCTTC. Residues: CASPPETVANYGYTF.

The rearrangement uses TRBV7-9 and TRBJ1-4, with TRBD1 identical over 7 bases. Germline lookup yields CDR1 SEHNR and CDR2 FQNEAQ (reference sequence). This CDR3 is 17 amino acids long. The V and J ends lost 2 bases and 5 bases, in that order; junction bases with no gene match: 11. The CDR3 DNA is TGTGCCAGCAGCTTAATGGGGTCGACAGGGCCAAATGAAAAACTGTTTTTT. The encoded protein is CASSLMGSTGPNEKLFF.

This sequence joins TRBV5-1 and TRBJ1-6; 8 bases fit TRBD1. CDR1 and CDR2 (germline): SGHRS, YFSETQ. V trimming: 4 bases; J trimming: 7 bases; junction bases outside the gene matches: 1. CDR3 length: 13 amino acids. CDR3 residues: CASSRTGNSPLHF. Here the CDR3 DNA reads TGCGCCAGCAGCCGGACAGGGAATTCACCCCTCCACTTT.

The V and J genes are TRBV5-1 and TRBJ1-4; 7 nucleotides line up with TRBD1. Germline CDR1 SGHRS, CDR2 YFSETQ. The CDR3 is made up of 20 amino acids. After removal of 1 base from V and 5 bases from J, the junction contained 20 bases not matched to a gene. The DNA for the CDR3 is TGCGCCAGCAGCTTGCTCGCCGGTGGGCAACCCGGGACAGTGAATGAAAAACTGTTTTTT. This encodes CASSLLAGGQPGTVNEKLFF.